These T cell receptor beta chains were read from a single sample in a study of identical twins. Via MiXCR, TCRdb re-called the 5' RACE reads, giving one row per CDR3 protein. The sample has under 250,000 distinct CDR3 sequences, roughly 10% seen once. The specimen was memory (CD45RO+) T cells sorted from blood. These receptors came from a woman aged 18-29 years in good health. Each CDR3 is given with its conserved first and last residue. Fields, in order: clone size, V gene, J gene, D gene, CDR3 protein, CDR3 DNA. The D gene is left open where the match is weak. Size is omitted from some rows. Given values are once, few, many or a class for expanded clones.

clone size: few
V gene: TRBV20-1
J gene: TRBJ2-3
D gene: .
CDR3 protein: CSALEAAFTDTQYF
CDR3 DNA: TGCAGTGCCTTAGAAGCTGCTTTCACAGATACGCAGTATTTT

clone size: .
V gene: TRBV6-5
J gene: TRBJ1-1
D gene: .
CDR3 protein: CASSSTASEAFF
CDR3 DNA: TGTGCCAGCAGCTCTACTGCCTCTGAAGCTTTCTTT

clone size: .
V gene: TRBV2
J gene: TRBJ1-2
D gene: TRBD1
CDR3 protein: CASSRTGGSDGYTF
CDR3 DNA: TGTGCCAGCAGCAGGACAGGGGGCTCTGATGGCTACACCTTC

clone size: .
V gene: TRBV20-1
J gene: TRBJ2-3
D gene: .
CDR3 protein: CSAGGTDTQYF
CDR3 DNA: TGCAGTGCTGGGGGCACAGATACGCAGTATTTT

clone size: .
V gene: TRBV7-9
J gene: TRBJ2-7
D gene: .
CDR3 protein: CASSYTDYEQYF
CDR3 DNA: TGTGCCAGCAGCTATACAGACTACGAGCAGTACTTC

clone size: few
V gene: TRBV5-1
J gene: TRBJ2-3
D gene: .
CDR3 protein: CASSLYPKDTQYF
CDR3 DNA: TGCGCCAGCAGCTTGTACCCCAAAGATACGCAGTATTTT

clone size: few
V gene: TRBV20-1
J gene: TRBJ1-1
D gene: .
CDR3 protein: CSARDQGTLNTEAFF
CDR3 DNA: TGCAGTGCTAGAGACCAAGGGACATTGAACACTGAAGCTTTCTTT

clone size: few
V gene: TRBV11-2
J gene: TRBJ2-1
D gene: TRBD2
CDR3 protein: CASSSRTGGSNEQFF
CDR3 DNA: TGTGCCAGCAGCTCAAGGACGGGGGGTTCCAATGAGCAGTTCTTC

clone size: .
V gene: TRBV24-1
J gene: TRBJ1-2
D gene: .
CDR3 protein: CATSPGTTLGYTF
CDR3 DNA: TGTGCCACCAGTCCCGGCACCACCCTTGGCTACACCTTC

clone size: few
V gene: TRBV24-1
J gene: TRBJ2-1
D gene: TRBD2
CDR3 protein: CATSDSSSGRAYQYNEQFF
CDR3 DNA: TGTGCCACCAGTGATTCCTCTAGCGGGAGGGCCTACCAGTACAATGAGCAGTTCTTC

clone size: .
V gene: TRBV20-1
J gene: TRBJ2-1
D gene: TRBD1
CDR3 protein: CSAPRDSLLPDEQFF
CDR3 DNA: TGCAGTGCTCCCCGGGACAGCTTACTACCCGATGAGCAGTTCTTC

clone size: few
V gene: TRBV6-2/TRBV6-3
J gene: TRBJ1-1
D gene: TRBD1
CDR3 protein: CASSYQTGTGNTEAFF
CDR3 DNA: TGTGCCAGCAGTTACCAAACCGGGACAGGGAACACTGAAGCTTTCTTT

clone size: few
V gene: TRBV27
J gene: TRBJ2-1
D gene: .
CDR3 protein: CASSLGSQWNNEQFF
CDR3 DNA: TGTGCCAGCAGTTTGGGCTCACAATGGAACAATGAGCAGTTCTTC

clone size: many
V gene: TRBV12-3/TRBV12-4
J gene: TRBJ2-7
D gene: .
CDR3 protein: CASSPPGGYEQYF
CDR3 DNA: TGTGCCAGCAGTCCCCCCGGCGGTTACGAGCAGTACTTC

clone size: many
V gene: TRBV2
J gene: TRBJ2-7
D gene: .
CDR3 protein: CASGRTYEQYF
CDR3 DNA: TGTGCCAGCGGGAGAACCTACGAGCAGTACTTC

clone size: few
V gene: TRBV10-3
J gene: TRBJ2-1
D gene: TRBD2
CDR3 protein: CAIQGTSGRVNEQFF
CDR3 DNA: TGTGCCATACAAGGGACTAGCGGGAGAGTGAATGAGCAGTTCTTC

clone size: .
V gene: TRBV6-1
J gene: TRBJ1-6
D gene: .
CDR3 protein: CASTPSGLGNSPLHF
CDR3 DNA: TGTGCCAGCACCCCTTCGGGACTGGGGAATTCACCCCTCCACTTT

clone size: few
V gene: TRBV7-6
J gene: TRBJ2-3
D gene: TRBD2
CDR3 protein: CASSARGRLAIADTQYF
CDR3 DNA: TGTGCCAGCAGCGCCCGAGGAAGACTAGCGATTGCAGATACGCAGTATTTT

clone size: few
V gene: TRBV19
J gene: TRBJ1-4
D gene: .
CDR3 protein: CASKGRPTNEKLFF
CDR3 DNA: TGTGCCAGTAAGGGAAGACCAACTAATGAAAAACTGTTTTTT

clone size: .
V gene: TRBV7-6
J gene: TRBJ2-2
D gene: TRBD1
CDR3 protein: CASSLWTGLDTGELFF
CDR3 DNA: TGTGCCAGCAGCCTCTGGACAGGTTTGGACACCGGGGAGCTGTTTTTT

clone size: .
V gene: TRBV20-1
J gene: TRBJ2-3
D gene: .
CDR3 protein: CSATRTDTQYF
CDR3 DNA: TGCAGTGCTACCCGCACAGATACGCAGTATTTT

clone size: many
V gene: TRBV5-1
J gene: TRBJ1-1
D gene: .
CDR3 protein: CASSFSWGLNTEAFF
CDR3 DNA: TGCGCCAGCAGCTTTTCCTGGGGGCTGAACACTGAAGCTTTCTTT

clone size: few
V gene: TRBV9
J gene: TRBJ2-1
D gene: .
CDR3 protein: CASSGNPGPTNEQFF
CDR3 DNA: TGTGCCAGCAGCGGGAACCCCGGACCTACAAATGAGCAGTTCTTC

clone size: many
V gene: TRBV6-2/TRBV6-3
J gene: TRBJ2-3
D gene: .
CDR3 protein: CASSISVDTQYF
CDR3 DNA: TGTGCCAGCAGTATTAGCGTCGATACGCAGTATTTT

clone size: many
V gene: TRBV7-2
J gene: TRBJ2-3
D gene: TRBD2
CDR3 protein: CASSPILAGADTQYF
CDR3 DNA: TGTGCCAGCAGCCCCATTTTAGCGGGAGCAGATACGCAGTATTTT

clone size: few
V gene: TRBV6-5
J gene: TRBJ2-3
D gene: .
CDR3 protein: CASSYVPGAVTDTQYF
CDR3 DNA: TGTGCCAGCAGTTACGTGCCGGGGGCCGTCACAGATACGCAGTATTTT

clone size: .
V gene: TRBV4-3
J gene: TRBJ2-6
D gene: .
CDR3 protein: CASSQGAGISGANVLTF
CDR3 DNA: TGCGCCAGCAGCCAAGGCGCAGGGATCTCTGGGGCCAACGTCCTGACTTTC

clone size: .
V gene: TRBV10-3
J gene: TRBJ2-2
D gene: TRBD1
CDR3 protein: CASQKSTGTGGTGELFF
CDR3 DNA: TGTGCCAGTCAGAAATCCACCGGGACAGGGGGAACCGGGGAGCTGTTTTTT

clone size: few
V gene: TRBV20-1
J gene: TRBJ2-3
D gene: .
CDR3 protein: CSAGSPPDTQYF
CDR3 DNA: TGCAGTGCTGGTTCCCCCCCAGATACGCAGTATTTT

clone size: many
V gene: TRBV6-5
J gene: TRBJ1-1
D gene: .
CDR3 protein: CASSYHLLTEAFF
CDR3 DNA: TGTGCCAGCAGTTATCACCTTCTGACTGAAGCTTTCTTT

clone size: once
V gene: TRBV7-9
J gene: TRBJ2-5
D gene: .
CDR3 protein: CASSRMAALQEIQYF
CDR3 DNA: TGTGCCAGCAGCCGGATGGCCGCTCTTCAAGAGATCCAGTACTTC

clone size: many
V gene: TRBV10-3
J gene: TRBJ1-2
D gene: TRBD1
CDR3 protein: CAIRETGLGYGYTF
CDR3 DNA: TGTGCCATCAGAGAGACAGGGCTTGGCTATGGCTACACCTTC

clone size: .
V gene: TRBV5-4
J gene: TRBJ2-1
D gene: TRBD2
CDR3 protein: CASSSPGLAGVSSYNEQFF
CDR3 DNA: TGTGCCAGCAGCTCCCCGGGACTAGCGGGAGTGAGCTCCTACAATGAGCAGTTCTTC

clone size: .
V gene: TRBV6-1
J gene: TRBJ2-5
D gene: .
CDR3 protein: CASSDGAEETQYF
CDR3 DNA: TGTGCCAGCAGTGACGGCGCGGAAGAGACCCAGTACTTC

clone size: many
V gene: TRBV5-1
J gene: TRBJ1-4
D gene: TRBD1
CDR3 protein: CATGAGGPNEKLFF
CDR3 DNA: TGCGCCACAGGAGCAGGGGGCCCTAATGAAAAACTGTTTTTT

clone size: few
V gene: TRBV29-1
J gene: TRBJ2-7
D gene: .
CDR3 protein: CSARANSRYEQYF
CDR3 DNA: TGCAGCGCCCGAGCCAACTCTCGATACGAGCAGTACTTC

clone size: many
V gene: TRBV29-1
J gene: TRBJ2-5
D gene: TRBD1
CDR3 protein: CSVVQLPGTGDQETQYF
CDR3 DNA: TGCAGCGTTGTTCAACTTCCCGGGACAGGGGACCAAGAGACCCAGTACTTC

clone size: .
V gene: TRBV7-7
J gene: TRBJ2-7
D gene: .
CDR3 protein: CASSLSWADYEQYF
CDR3 DNA: TGTGCTAGCAGCTTAAGCTGGGCCGACTACGAGCAGTACTTC

clone size: many
V gene: TRBV12-3/TRBV12-4
J gene: TRBJ1-3
D gene: .
CDR3 protein: CASKLGTRGNTIYF
CDR3 DNA: TGTGCCAGCAAACTCGGGACGAGGGGAAACACCATATATTTT

clone size: few
V gene: TRBV6-1
J gene: TRBJ1-2
D gene: .
CDR3 protein: CASSEQGIGYGYTF
CDR3 DNA: TGTGCCAGCAGTGAGCAGGGGATCGGCTATGGCTACACCTTC

clone size: many
V gene: TRBV5-1
J gene: TRBJ1-1
D gene: .
CDR3 protein: CASSLMGGVGTEAFF
CDR3 DNA: TGCGCCAGCAGCTTGATGGGAGGGGTCGGGACTGAAGCTTTCTTT

clone size: once
V gene: TRBV5-1
J gene: TRBJ1-1
D gene: .
CDR3 protein: CASSPSVGNTEAFF
CDR3 DNA: TGCGCCAGCAGCCCGTCGGTGGGGAACACTGAAGCTTTCTTT

clone size: few
V gene: TRBV7-9
J gene: TRBJ1-1
D gene: .
CDR3 protein: CASSRGRGNTEAFF
CDR3 DNA: TGTGCCAGCAGCCGAGGACGGGGCAACACTGAAGCTTTCTTT

clone size: many
V gene: TRBV29-1
J gene: TRBJ2-1
D gene: TRBD1
CDR3 protein: CSVQGAVGYVEQFF
CDR3 DNA: TGCAGCGTGCAGGGGGCAGTCGGATATGTTGAGCAGTTCTTC

clone size: many
V gene: TRBV10-3
J gene: TRBJ2-3
D gene: .
CDR3 protein: CASGTGPDTQYF
CDR3 DNA: TGTGCCTCCGGGACGGGACCAGATACGCAGTATTTT

clone size: few
V gene: TRBV30
J gene: TRBJ2-3
D gene: .
CDR3 protein: CAWCSGVRADTQYF
CDR3 DNA: TGTGCCTGGTGTTCGGGAGTGAGGGCAGATACGCAGTATTTT

clone size: many
V gene: TRBV6-5
J gene: TRBJ2-2
D gene: .
CDR3 protein: CASSYVSGELFF
CDR3 DNA: TGTGCCAGCAGTTACGTTAGCGGGGAGCTGTTTTTT

clone size: .
V gene: TRBV7-2
J gene: TRBJ2-2
D gene: TRBD2
CDR3 protein: CASRKKGAGGPGELFF
CDR3 DNA: TGTGCCAGCAGGAAAAAGGGAGCGGGAGGTCCCGGGGAGCTGTTTTTT

clone size: few
V gene: TRBV18
J gene: TRBJ1-6
D gene: TRBD1
CDR3 protein: CASSPATGDNSPLHF
CDR3 DNA: TGTGCCAGCTCACCAGCGACAGGGGACAATTCACCCCTCCACTTT

clone size: many
V gene: TRBV25-1
J gene: TRBJ2-1
D gene: TRBD1
CDR3 protein: CASSETPTGAAPSHSYNEQFF
CDR3 DNA: TGTGCCAGCAGTGAAACTCCGACAGGGGCGGCGCCTTCCCACTCCTACAATGAGCAGTTCTTC

clone size: many
V gene: TRBV7-2
J gene: TRBJ1-3
D gene: .
CDR3 protein: CASSPSWGELGNTIYF
CDR3 DNA: TGTGCCAGCAGCCCGTCATGGGGGGAGTTGGGAAACACCATATATTTT

clone size: .
V gene: TRBV7-9
J gene: TRBJ2-3
D gene: TRBD2
CDR3 protein: CASGRTSGRASGSRYF
CDR3 DNA: TGTGCCAGCGGAAGGACTAGCGGGAGGGCCTCAGGTTCGCGGTATTTT

clone size: few
V gene: TRBV5-5
J gene: TRBJ2-7
D gene: TRBD2
CDR3 protein: CASSGVAGTYEQYF
CDR3 DNA: TGTGCCAGCAGCGGAGTAGCGGGTACCTACGAGCAGTACTTC

clone size: many
V gene: TRBV28
J gene: TRBJ1-2
D gene: .
CDR3 protein: CASSSQGYGYTF
CDR3 DNA: TGTGCCAGCAGTTCACAGGGTTACGGCTACACCTTC